This entry lists 15 T cell receptor beta chains sequenced from one sample in a study of OX40 agonist ivuxolimab in advanced cancers. Profiling relied on immunoSEQ multiplex PCR, and the TCRdb table lists in-frame clones only, not all of them. The sample comprises about 46,000 clones, around 87% of which are singletons, and roughly 12% rests with the top ten. The sample in question was CD4+ or CD8+ T cells sorted from blood, obtained in a trial of the OX40 agonist ivuxolimab. The receptors stem from an adult with an advanced solid tumor such as melanoma, head and neck, liver or kidney cancer.

The rearrangement uses TRBV7-6 and TRBJ2-7; TRBD1 matches 7 bases. V shed 5 bases, J shed 3 bases, and the junction held 10 bases outside the gene matches. Germline values: CDR1 SGHVS, CDR2 FNYEAQ. CDR3 length: 15 amino acids. The CDR3 is CASSPFWDSIYEQYF. Here the CDR3 DNA reads TGTGCCAGCAGCCCCTTCTGGGACAGCATCTACGAGCAGTACTTC.

V is TRBV6-5 and J is TRBJ2-7; 7 bases are a match to TRBD1. The length of the CDR3 is 13 residues. V dropped 2 bases and J dropped 7; count of bases not matched to a gene: 5. Germline CDR1 and CDR2: MNHEY and SVGAGI. This chain's CDR3 is CASSYPGQREQYF. The CDR3 nucleotides read TGTGCCAGCAGTTACCCGGGACAGAGGGAGCAGTACTTC.

This clone was seen once. The chain joins TRBV7-6 to TRBJ2-7; TRBD2 matches 8 bases. The germline gives CDR1 SGHVS, CDR2 FNYEAQ. This CDR3 is built from 15 residues. The J segment lost 4 bases and the V segment lost 6 bases, leaving 11 bases of the junction unmatched. The CDR3 region is CASRRLASSEYEQYF. Written as DNA, the CDR3 is TGTGCCAGCAGGAGACTAGCGTCTTCGGAGTACGAGCAGTACTTC.

This chain uses TRBV6-5 with TRBJ2-1; 8 bases agree with TRBD2. V shed 5 bases, J shed 4 bases, and the junction held 7 bases outside the gene matches. The CDR3 is made up of 15 amino acids. Germline CDR1 and CDR2: MNHEY and SVGAGI. CDR3 amino acids: CASSQSGSFYNEQFF. Here the CDR3 DNA reads TGTGCCAGCAGTCAAAGCGGGAGCTTTTACAATGAGCAGTTCTTC.

This clone was recorded once. The chain has TRBV9 and TRBJ2-7; no clear D. The germline V and J ends were trimmed by 2 bases and 2 bases, with 8 bases remaining between them. CDR1 is SGDLS, CDR2 YYNGEE, per germline. This CDR3 has 13 residues. The CDR3, as DNA: TGTGCCAGCAGCGTTGGGCATACCTACGAGCAGTACTTC. Translating gives CASSVGHTYEQYF.

The chain employs TRBV4-1 and TRBJ1-5; tentative D call: TRBD1 (5 bases). V was pared by 5 bases and J by 1 base, with 12 bases between. CDR3 size: 15 residues. Germline values: CDR1 MGHRA, CDR2 YSYEKL. CDR3 nucleotides: TGCGCCAGCAGCAGGAGGGGACTAAGCAATCAGCCCCAGCATTTT. This sequence encodes CASSRRGLSNQPQHF.

The chain links TRBV7-6 to TRBJ2-3, with TRBD2 matching 13 bases. After removal of 5 bases from V and 3 bases from J, the junction contained 5 bases not matched to a gene. Germline CDR1 and CDR2: SGHVS and FNYEAQ. The CDR3 totals 16 residues. The CDR3 DNA is TGTGCCAGCAGCGAGACTAGCGGGAGGTTGACAGATACGCAGTATTTT. The encoded protein is CASSETSGRLTDTQYF. The variable domain in full, completed from reference TRBV7-6 and TRBJ2-3, reads GAGVSQSPRYKVTKRGQDVALRCDPISGHVSLYWYRQALGQGPEFLTYFNYEAQQDKSGLPNDRFSAERPEGSISTLTIQRTEQRDSAMYRCASSETSGRLTDTQYFGPGTRLTVL.

The CDR3 loop is CATSRATNTEAFF. CDR3 bases: TGTGCCACCAGCAGAGCTACGAACACTGAAGCTTTCTTT. The chain couples TRBV15 to TRBJ1-1; D call uncertain. CDR3 length: 13 amino acids. Germline CDR1 is LNHNV and CDR2 is YYDKDF (reference sequence). V lost 1 base, J lost 1 base, and 4 bases lay in between.

This clone came up once. The chain carries TRBV7-9 and TRBJ2-1; D is possibly TRBD1 (5 bases). Germline V gives CDR1 SEHNR, CDR2 FQNEAQ (reference sequence). The V end was cut by 5 bases, the J end by 6 bases, with 17 bases between. The CDR3 spans 15 residues. The CDR3 region has the DNA TGTGCCAGCAGCCTAACAGGCGATTCTGTCAATGAGCAGTTCTTC. Protein product: CASSLTGDSVNEQFF.

This chain connects TRBV19 to TRBJ2-1; 9 nucleotides agree with TRBD2. Germline V CDR1 and CDR2: LNHDA, SQIVND (reference sequence). The length of the CDR3 is 17 residues. The J segment lost 0 bases and the V segment lost 3 bases, leaving 6 bases of the junction unmatched. In nucleotides, the CDR3 is TGTGCCAGTAGTATGGGACTAGCCGAAAGCTCCTACAATGAGCAGTTCTTC. Translated: CASSMGLAESSYNEQFF. Filled out from reference TRBV19 and TRBJ2-1, the complete variable domain reads DGGITQSPKYLFRKEGQNVTLSCEQNLNHDAMYWYRQDPGQGLRLIYYSQIVNDFQKGDIAEGYSVSREKKESFPLTVTSAQKNPTAFYLCASSMGLAESSYNEQFFGPGTRLTVL.

The chain uses TRBV7-6 and TRBJ2-1; 13 bases are shared with TRBD2. Germline V lookup: CDR1 SGHVS, CDR2 FNYEAQ. V dropped 5 bases and J dropped 3; count of bases not matched to a gene: 4. The CDR3 spans 16 residues. This chain's CDR3 is CASSLGTSGVYNEQFF. DNA for the CDR3: TGTGCCAGCAGCCTTGGGACTAGCGGGGTCTACAATGAGCAGTTCTTC.

This clone was observed once. This chain connects TRBV28 to TRBJ2-1, with 11 bases fitting TRBD2. V was clipped by 7 bases and J by 5 bases; unmatched bases: 4. The CDR3 runs 14 residues. Germline V gene sequence: CDR1 MDHEN, CDR2 SYDVKM. As DNA, the CDR3 is TGTGCCAGCAACTTACTAGCGGGGGACAATGAGCAGTTCTTC. It codes for CASNLLAGDNEQFF.

The J gene is TRBJ1-5, the V gene TRBV6-5, with TRBD1 as a possible D gene (5 bases). Germline CDR1 reads MNHEY; CDR2 reads SVGAGI. This CDR3 spans 14 amino acids. Trimming removed 0 bases from V and 5 bases from J, with 8 bases in between. CDR3 residues: CASSYSGQDQPQHF. CDR3 coding DNA: TGTGCCAGCAGTTACTCGGGGCAGGATCAGCCCCAGCATTTT.

The V and J genes are TRBV7-2 and TRBJ1-1; 7 bases are shared with TRBD1. CDR3 length equals 12 residues. The germline gives CDR1 SGHTA, CDR2 FQGNSA. Losses at the gene ends were 5 bases for V and 5 bases for J; bases not matched to a gene: 2. CDR3 residues: CASSPGGTEAFF. DNA of the CDR3: TGTGCCAGCAGCCCAGGGGGGACTGAAGCTTTCTTT.

The chain uses TRBV7-9 and TRBJ1-2; D is uncertain. In germline, CDR1 is SEHNR, CDR2 FQNEAQ (reference sequence). The CDR3 is 13 residues long. V was shortened by 8 bases and J by 4 bases, with 14 bases between the two germline ends. The CDR3 bases are TGTGCCAGCCGAATCGGAAGGACCTATGGCTACACCTTC. This encodes CASRIGRTYGYTF.